A selection of T cell receptor beta chains follows, all from one sample in a study of human T cells and chemical hapten exposure. TCRdb independently ran MiXCR on the RACE reads; one entry per CDR3 protein. The profile shows 65,000 to 85,000 distinct CDR3 sequences, over 9% of them singletons. The sequences come from whole blood, collected in connection with sensitization to the hapten diphenylcyclopropenone (DPC). The receptors were sampled from a woman aged 50 to 60 with alopecia areata. Some clones in this sample may be carry-over from other donors' samples. Each CDR3 is given with its conserved first and last residue. Each record gives: D gene, J gene, clone size, V gene, CDR3 protein, CDR3 DNA. A D gene is named only where the DNA matches it firmly. Size tells how often a clone was seen (once, few, many) or the class of an expanded clone, and some rows leave it out.

D: TRBD2; J: TRBJ2-3; size: .; V: TRBV29-1; CDR3: CSVGTSGAVPDTQYF; DNA: TGCAGCGTTGGGACTAGCGGGGCGGTCCCAGATACGCAGTATTTT
D: .; J: TRBJ2-3; size: few; V: TRBV4-2; CDR3: CASSQGLEEDTQYF; DNA: TGTGCCAGCAGCCAGGGTCTAGAAGAGGATACGCAGTATTTT
D: .; J: TRBJ2-1; size: many; V: TRBV6-5; CDR3: CASKAVGYYNEQFF; DNA: TGTGCCAGCAAGGCAGTGGGTTACTACAATGAGCAGTTCTTC
D: .; J: TRBJ1-6; size: .; V: TRBV29-1; CDR3: CSVQDWPGSPLHF; DNA: TGCAGCGTTCAGGACTGGCCAGGGTCACCCCTCCACTTT
D: TRBD1; J: TRBJ2-7; size: few; V: TRBV29-1; CDR3: CSVYRGHEQYF; DNA: TGCAGCGTATACAGGGGCCACGAGCAGTACTTC
D: TRBD1; J: TRBJ2-6; size: many; V: TRBV5-4; CDR3: CASSADRAGANVLTF; DNA: TGTGCCAGCAGCGCGGACAGGGCTGGGGCCAACGTCCTGACTTTC
D: TRBD1; J: TRBJ1-1; size: few; V: TRBV27; CDR3: CASRGHTGTEAFF; DNA: TGTGCCTCCAGGGGGCACACCGGGACTGAAGCTTTCTTT
D: .; J: TRBJ1-5; size: .; V: TRBV18; CDR3: CASSPPRGPNQPQHF; DNA: TGTGCCAGCTCACCACCCAGGGGACCCAATCAGCCCCAGCATTTT
D: TRBD1; J: TRBJ1-2; size: few; V: TRBV28; CDR3: CASTAPGQGINYGYTF; DNA: TGTGCCAGCACGGCTCCGGGACAGGGGATTAACTATGGCTACACCTTC
D: TRBD2; J: TRBJ2-2; size: .; V: TRBV5-1; CDR3: CASSPIAGATSGRGGELFF; DNA: TGCGCCAGCAGCCCGATCGCAGGGGCCACTAGCGGGCGTGGCGGGGAGCTGTTTTTT
D: TRBD1; J: TRBJ1-6; size: few; V: TRBV30; CDR3: CAWSDRAYNSPLHF; DNA: TGTGCCTGGAGCGACAGGGCCTATAATTCACCCCTCCACTTT
D: TRBD2; J: TRBJ2-5; size: few; V: TRBV20-1; CDR3: CSARPAGGQETQYF; DNA: TGCAGTGCTAGACCAGCGGGAGGCCAAGAGACCCAGTACTTC
D: .; J: TRBJ2-1; size: few; V: TRBV7-2; CDR3: CASSLTRVANNEQFF; DNA: TGTGCCAGCAGCTTAACGAGAGTAGCTAACAATGAGCAGTTCTTC
D: .; J: TRBJ2-3; size: few; V: TRBV5-1; CDR3: CASSLGQSTDTQYF; DNA: TGCGCCAGCAGCTTGGGACAGTCTACGGATACGCAGTATTTT
D: .; J: TRBJ2-7; size: .; V: TRBV28; CDR3: CASSLILSEQYF; DNA: TGTGCCAGCAGTTTAATCCTAAGCGAGCAGTACTTC
D: TRBD2; J: TRBJ2-1; size: few; V: TRBV5-1; CDR3: CAGALAGGYEQFF; DNA: TGCGCCGGCGCTCTAGCGGGAGGCTATGAGCAGTTCTTC
D: .; J: TRBJ2-1; size: many; V: TRBV15; CDR3: CATSRAARGSYNEQFF; DNA: TGTGCCACCAGCAGAGCGGCCAGGGGTTCCTACAATGAGCAGTTCTTC
D: TRBD2; J: TRBJ2-3; size: many; V: TRBV6-6; CDR3: CASSSGTSKAHWDTQYF; DNA: TGTGCCAGCAGTTCCGGGACTAGCAAGGCCCATTGGGATACGCAGTATTTT
D: .; J: TRBJ2-6; size: .; V: TRBV13; CDR3: CASSLSPANVLTF; DNA: TGTGCCAGCAGCTTATCCCCGGCCAACGTCCTGACTTTC
D: TRBD1; J: TRBJ1-2; size: .; V: TRBV6-4; CDR3: CASSGGTGQGYGYTF; DNA: TGTGCCAGCAGTGGAGGGACAGGGCAAGGCTATGGCTACACCTTC
D: .; J: TRBJ2-1; size: many; V: TRBV20-1; CDR3: CSATSRAGGSYNEQFF; DNA: TGCAGTGCTACCTCGCGGGCGGGTGGATCCTACAATGAGCAGTTCTTC
D: .; J: TRBJ1-5; size: few; V: TRBV5-1; CDR3: CASSLGQAGNQPQHF; DNA: TGCGCCAGCAGCTTGGGACAGGCCGGCAATCAGCCCCAGCATTTT
D: .; J: TRBJ2-3; size: .; V: TRBV20-1; CDR3: CSATAGQDTQYF; DNA: TGCAGTGCGACAGCGGGACAAGATACGCAGTATTTT
D: TRBD1; J: TRBJ2-1; size: .; V: TRBV24-1; CDR3: CATGWTGVNEQFF; DNA: TGTGCCACAGGATGGACAGGGGTCAATGAGCAGTTCTTC
D: TRBD2; J: TRBJ2-5; size: few; V: TRBV12-3/TRBV12-4; CDR3: CASRSPGGGPKTQYF; DNA: TGTGCCAGCAGGTCCCCGGGGGGGGGCCCAAAGACCCAGTACTTC
D: TRBD1; J: TRBJ1-4; size: many; V: TRBV9; CDR3: CASSPRDRPEKLFF; DNA: TGTGCCAGCAGCCCCCGGGACAGGCCGGAAAAACTGTTTTTT
D: .; J: TRBJ2-1; size: .; V: TRBV7-2; CDR3: CASSLGRVEQFF; DNA: TGTGCCAGCAGCTTAGGCAGGGTTGAGCAGTTCTTC
D: TRBD1; J: TRBJ2-3; size: .; V: TRBV5-1; CDR3: CASSLEGTAPGTQYF; DNA: TGCGCCAGCAGCTTGGAGGGGACAGCGCCCGGTACGCAGTATTTT
D: .; J: TRBJ2-3; size: .; V: TRBV7-2; CDR3: CASSPPRRPGDTQYF; DNA: TGTGCCAGCAGCCCACCGAGGCGCCCCGGCGATACGCAGTATTTT
D: TRBD1; J: TRBJ2-3; size: few; V: TRBV4-3; CDR3: CASSQNRGTQYF; DNA: TGCGCCAGCAGCCAAAACAGGGGTACGCAGTATTTT
D: .; J: TRBJ2-2; size: .; V: TRBV19; CDR3: CASSPPGVATGELFF; DNA: TGTGCCAGTAGCCCCCCAGGGGTGGCCACCGGGGAGCTGTTTTTT
D: .; J: TRBJ2-2; size: .; V: TRBV18; CDR3: CASSLGRQAPGTGELFF; DNA: TGTGCCAGCTCACTAGGTCGACAGGCACCGGGCACCGGGGAGCTGTTTTTT
D: .; J: TRBJ1-2; size: few; V: TRBV7-6; CDR3: CASSLGGSSQGYTF; DNA: TGTGCCAGCAGCTTAGGAGGCTCAAGTCAGGGATACACCTTC
D: .; J: TRBJ1-2; size: few; V: TRBV6-5; CDR3: CASSYGEGGYTF; DNA: TGTGCCAGCAGTTACGGGGAGGGAGGCTACACCTTC
D: .; J: TRBJ2-7; size: .; V: TRBV7-9; CDR3: CASSFQGRGYEQYF; DNA: TGTGCCAGCAGCTTCCAAGGAAGGGGCTACGAGCAGTACTTC
D: TRBD1; J: TRBJ1-1; size: .; V: TRBV20-1; CDR3: CSARGLTGRTEAFF; DNA: TGCAGTGCTAGAGGTCTGACAGGGCGGACTGAAGCTTTCTTT
D: TRBD1; J: TRBJ1-2; size: .; V: TRBV28; CDR3: CASSPQGAVAYGYTF; DNA: TGTGCCAGCAGTCCACAGGGGGCGGTGGCCTATGGCTACACCTTC
D: TRBD1; J: TRBJ2-5; size: few; V: TRBV7-6; CDR3: CASSSLQGNWETQYF; DNA: TGTGCCAGCAGCTCATTACAGGGGAACTGGGAGACCCAGTACTTC
D: .; J: TRBJ2-2; size: few; V: TRBV7-2; CDR3: CASSFIPTGELFF; DNA: TGTGCCAGCAGCTTTATTCCCACCGGGGAGCTGTTTTTT
D: TRBD1; J: TRBJ1-5; size: few; V: TRBV29-1; CDR3: CSVLTGERQPQHF; DNA: TGCAGCGTCCTGACAGGGGAACGACAGCCCCAGCATTTT
D: TRBD1; J: TRBJ2-5; size: few; V: TRBV6-5; CDR3: CASSYSNRGPVGTQYF; DNA: TGTGCCAGCAGTTACTCGAACAGGGGGCCGGTCGGGACCCAGTACTTC
D: .; J: TRBJ2-7; size: many; V: TRBV11-2; CDR3: CASSLSGTSRPRYEQYF; DNA: TGTGCCAGCAGCTTGTCCGGGACCTCCCGCCCGAGATACGAGCAGTACTTC
D: .; J: TRBJ2-5; size: few; V: TRBV21-1; CDR3: CASSKEWSLGLAAYQETQYF; DNA: TGTGCCAGCAGCAAAGAATGGTCCCTGGGTCTAGCGGCGTACCAAGAGACCCAGTACTTC
D: .; J: TRBJ2-1; size: few; V: TRBV11-2; CDR3: CASSPEGHSYNEQFF; DNA: TGTGCCAGCAGCCCGGAGGGGCATTCCTACAATGAGCAGTTCTTC
D: .; J: TRBJ2-1; size: few; V: TRBV12-3/TRBV12-4; CDR3: CASSPPLAYEQFF; DNA: TGTGCCAGCAGTCCCCCCCTAGCATATGAGCAGTTCTTC
D: TRBD1; J: TRBJ2-2; size: many; V: TRBV3-1; CDR3: CASSQSGGRGLGSTGELFF; DNA: TGTGCCAGCAGCCAATCCGGTGGCAGGGGGCTTGGAAGCACCGGGGAGCTGTTTTTT
D: .; J: TRBJ2-3; size: few; V: TRBV12-3/TRBV12-4; CDR3: CASSRVSGVRDTQYF; DNA: TGTGCCAGCAGTCGAGTATCGGGAGTGCGGGATACGCAGTATTTT
D: .; J: TRBJ1-1; size: few; V: TRBV7-8; CDR3: CASSLRSGYAEAFF; DNA: TGTGCCAGCAGCTTACGATCAGGGTACGCTGAAGCTTTCTTT
D: TRBD2; J: TRBJ2-2; size: .; V: TRBV12-3/TRBV12-4; CDR3: CASSSGTSGRAYTGELFF; DNA: TGTGCCAGCAGTTCAGGGACTAGCGGGAGGGCCTACACCGGGGAGCTGTTTTTT
D: TRBD1; J: TRBJ2-1; size: few; V: TRBV11-2; CDR3: CASSSQGTLSYNEQFF; DNA: TGTGCCAGCAGCTCACAGGGGACCCTCTCCTACAATGAGCAGTTCTTC
D: .; J: TRBJ1-2; size: few; V: TRBV6-1; CDR3: CASSESSNYYGYTF; DNA: TGTGCCAGCAGTGAAAGCTCAAACTACTATGGCTACACCTTC
D: .; J: TRBJ2-7; size: .; V: TRBV6-5; CDR3: CASSPTGRGYEQYF; DNA: TGTGCCAGCAGTCCCACCGGGAGAGGGTACGAGCAGTACTTC